This TCR beta chain was obtained from a study of regulatory T cells in long-lasting Graves disease. Study-wide background: In persistent Graves' disease, antithyroid drugs had been taken for over 5 years and TSH receptor antibodies stayed positive.

Time point here: persistent/refractory GD, antithyroid drugs over 5 years with positive TRAb. The TCR library was made from RNA extracted from PBMCs. EDTA tubes were used for drawing 8.5 to 9.5 milliliters of peripheral blood. For TCR beta, libraries came from iRepertoire HTBI primers and Arm-PCR of CDR3 regions. In TCRdb, the multiplex PCR reads were re-called with MiXCR into one record per CDR3 protein. This table has about 460,000 distinct CDR3 sequences, approximately 22% appearing once. The sample holds a few counts of this clonotype. Antigen unknown. Study outcomes and limitations: Favored usage of TRBV28, TRBJ1-2 and TRBJ2-5 was recorded in persistent disease.

Germline CDR1 is SQVTM and CDR2 is ANQGSEA. The J segment lost 4 bases and the V segment lost 6 bases, leaving 3 bases of the junction unmatched. This CDR3 has 14 amino acids. This chain links TRBV29-1 with TRBJ2-2; TRBD1 matches at 12 bases. This receptor was taken from a female donor with Graves disease. The input for sequencing was peripheral blood mononuclear cells (PBMCs), taken when the disease was refractory, from a patient treated with antithyroid drugs. DNA for the CDR3: TGCAGCGTGGGGACAGGGGGCTTCACCGGGGAGCTGTTTTTT. It translates to CSVGTGGFTGELFF.